Described below is a single T cell receptor beta chain sequence and its context. Its antigen is undetermined. V was pared by 3 bases and J by 3 bases, with 10 bases between. The CDR3 runs to 14 residues. CDR1 and CDR2 (germline): LNHDA, SQIVND (reference sequence). This record comes from a study of OX40 agonist ivuxolimab in advanced cancers. Study-wide background: The group had a mean age of 60 years, ranged from roughly 23 to 85, and was less than 85% male. Three patients showed partial responses: one hepatocellular carcinoma and two cutaneous melanoma cases. Study-wide results and limits: Antigen specificity remained undetermined for the expanded peripheral T cells. Mean expanded clone counts were higher in CD8+ than CD4+ T cells.

Profiled with immunoSEQ multiplex PCR; TCRdb holds only in-frame clones, not every one. The sample records tens of thousands of clones, about 85% being singletons. The sample consisted of CD4+ or CD8+ T cells sorted from blood, taken in a trial of the OX40 agonist ivuxolimab. The sequence derives from an adult with an advanced solid tumor such as melanoma, head and neck, liver or kidney cancer. The J gene is TRBJ2-3, the V gene TRBV19; the D gene is possibly TRBD2 (5 bases). CDR3 loop: CASSIGKGTDTQYF. The DNA for the CDR3 is TGTGCCAGTAGTATCGGGAAGGGAACAGATACGCAGTATTTT.